A selection of T cell receptor beta chains follows, all from one sample in a study of T cells in localized non-small cell lung cancer. Sequenced by immunoSEQ multiplex PCR; TCRdb stores in-frame clones only, minus some. This repertoire shows approximately 28,000 clones, roughly 80% found once; its top ten account for about 5.4%. The sample consisted of peripheral blood mononuclear cells, taken before any cancer treatment. These receptors were obtained from a man aged 35 to 69 with stage III lung adenocarcinoma. Both conserved end residues are part of each CDR3. D genes are given only for firm matches. Clone size appears in some rows only: once, few, many, or a class for an expanded clone.

TRBJ1-2	TRBV7-9	-	TRBD1	TGTGCCAGCAGCTCAAGCCAGACAGGGAGGGATGGCTACACCTTC	CASSSSQTGRDGYTF
TRBJ1-2	TRBV7-2	-	-	TGTGCCAGCAGCTTATCTTACAGGCCCTCTAACTATGGCTACACCTTC	CASSLSYRPSNYGYTF
TRBJ1-2	TRBV19	-	TRBD1	TGTGCCAGTAGTCGGGACAGGAGAAACTATGGCTACACCTTC	CASSRDRRNYGYTF
TRBJ1-1	TRBV19	-	-	TGTGCCAGTAGCCTTGACAGGAAGACTGAAGCTTTCTTT	CASSLDRKTEAFF
TRBJ2-3	TRBV7-9	-	-	TGTGCCAGCAGCTTAGAATGGGGCATAACGCAGTATTTT	CASSLEWGITQYF
TRBJ2-5	TRBV6-6	-	TRBD2	TGTGCCAGCACCCCACGGGGGGGCCAAGAGACCCAGTACTTC	CASTPRGGQETQYF
TRBJ1-2	TRBV2	once	-	TGTGCCAGCAGTGAAAGTCGGTCAGGAAGGTATGGCTACACCTTC	CASSESRSGRYGYTF
TRBJ2-7	TRBV7-3	-	-	TGTGCCAGCAGCCCCTCCTACGGGGGCGAGCAGTACTTC	CASSPSYGGEQYF
TRBJ1-5	TRBV28	-	-	TGTGCCAGCAGCAACGGGGGGGAGCCCCAGCATTTT	CASSNGGEPQHF
TRBJ2-7	TRBV6-1	-	-	TGTGCCACCAAAAGGGCCGGTGCGTACGAGCAGTACTTC	CATKRAGAYEQYF
TRBJ2-5	TRBV6-6	-	TRBD1	TGTGCCAGCAGCCACTACTCCGGACAGGGTGAGACCCAGTACTTC	CASSHYSGQGETQYF
TRBJ1-5	TRBV18	-	-	TGTGCCAGCTCAGAACAGGTTAATCAGCCCCAGCATTTT	CASSEQVNQPQHF
TRBJ2-5	TRBV6-5	-	-	TGTGCCAGCAGAACTTCGATTCAAGAGACCCAGTACTTC	CASRTSIQETQYF
TRBJ2-7	TRBV7-8	-	-	TGTGCCAGCAGCTTAGCGCGAGGGTTCCCATACGAGCAGTACTTC	CASSLARGFPYEQYF
TRBJ1-2	TRBV28	-	-	TGTGCCAGTAATCTTCCCGGTCTATCCTATGGCTACACCTTC	CASNLPGLSYGYTF
TRBJ1-5	TRBV13	-	-	TGTGCCAGCAGCTTAGAAGGTCAGCCCCAGCATTTT	CASSLEGQPQHF
TRBJ2-5	TRBV5-1	-	TRBD2	TGCGCCAGCACCCCCGGGACTAGCGGGGGGGAGCAAGAGACCCAGTACTTC	CASTPGTSGGEQETQYF
TRBJ2-2	TRBV19	-	-	TGTGCCAGTAGGAGTTTATCAGGGGCGAACACCGGGGAGCTGTTTTTT	CASRSLSGANTGELFF
TRBJ1-5	TRBV7-9	-	-	TGTGCCAGCAGCTTAGGGAATCAGCCCCAGCATTTT	CASSLGNQPQHF
TRBJ1-5	TRBV23-1	-	TRBD1	TGCGCCAGCAGTCAATCTTACAGGGGGGGCAATCAGCCCCAGCATTTT	CASSQSYRGGNQPQHF
TRBJ1-3	TRBV6-5	few	-	TGTGCCAGCAGTTCCCAGAGAAACACCATATATTTT	CASSSQRNTIYF
TRBJ2-7	TRBV28	-	-	TGTGCCAGCAGTTTAGGAATCTCCTACGAGCAGTACTTC	CASSLGISYEQYF
TRBJ1-2	TRBV7-9	once	-	TGTGCCAGCACCCTAAGGGGGGAAGACTATGGCTACACCTTC	CASTLRGEDYGYTF
TRBJ1-2	TRBV28	-	TRBD1	TGTGCCAGCAGGACAGGGGCGCGGGGCTACACCTTC	CASRTGARGYTF
TRBJ2-2	TRBV6-1	once	TRBD1	TGTGCCAGTCAGAACTCAGGGGGCACCGGGGAGCTGTTTTTT	CASQNSGGTGELFF
TRBJ2-5	TRBV30	-	TRBD1	TGTGCCTGGAGTGCAGGGGGCGGGCGGGAGACCCAGTACTTC	CAWSAGGGRETQYF
TRBJ1-1	TRBV6-6	few	-	TGTGCCAGCAGCCTCCTTTCAGAGAACACTGAAGCTTTCTTT	CASSLLSENTEAFF
TRBJ2-7	TRBV5-5	-	-	TGTGCCAGCAGTCCTAATCGGGGCAGGGCTCTCTACGAGCAGTACTTC	CASSPNRGRALYEQYF
TRBJ2-7	TRBV7-9	-	-	TGTGCCAGCAGCCCCATGGACGTAGATACGAACTACGAGCAGTACTTC	CASSPMDVDTNYEQYF
TRBJ1-2	TRBV18	-	-	TGTGCCAGCTCACCAGACAATTATGGCTACACCTTC	CASSPDNYGYTF
TRBJ1-5	TRBV2	few	TRBD1	TGTGCCAGCGGGACAGGGAATCTTCAGCCCCAGCATTTT	CASGTGNLQPQHF
TRBJ1-6	TRBV5-4	-	-	TGTGCCAGCAGCTTAAACGGGGGGGCCTCCTATAATTCACCCCTCCACTTT	CASSLNGGASYNSPLHF
TRBJ1-3	TRBV11-2	-	-	TGTGCCAGCAGCCCCGTCAGGCGGCGCTCTGGAAACACCATATATTTT	CASSPVRRRSGNTIYF
TRBJ1-5	TRBV19	-	-	TGTGCCAGTAGTATAGGAGGGGAGGCGAATCAGCCCCAGCATTTT	CASSIGGEANQPQHF
TRBJ1-2	TRBV4-1	-	-	TGCGCCAGCAGCCAAGAAGGGGGGGTTCCCTTCTATGGCTACACCTTC	CASSQEGGVPFYGYTF
TRBJ2-5	TRBV27	-	-	TGTGCCACGGGAGAGACCCAGTACTTC	CATGETQYF
TRBJ2-3	TRBV19	-	TRBD2	TGTGCCAGTAGACCTACCGGACTAGCGGTCACAGATACGCAGTATTTT	CASRPTGLAVTDTQYF
TRBJ1-5	TRBV30	-	TRBD1	TGTGCCTGGAGTACAAGACAGGGAAGGGGCAATCAGCCCCAGCATTTT	CAWSTRQGRGNQPQHF
TRBJ1-1	TRBV7-6	-	-	TGTGCCAGCAGCTTAACAGGGCGAGGAAACACTGAAGCTTTCTTT	CASSLTGRGNTEAFF
TRBJ2-5	TRBV18	-	-	TGTGCCAGCTCCCAGATATTGAGCGGACAAGAGACCCAGTACTTC	CASSQILSGQETQYF
TRBJ2-5	TRBV11-2	-	-	TGTGCCAGCAGCCAAATTTATTCAGACCACCGGGACAAAGAAGAGACCCAGTACTTC	CASSQIYSDHRDKEETQYF
TRBJ2-5	TRBV11-2	few	-	TGTGCCAGCAGCCGATACCTGGAGACCCAGTACTTC	CASSRYLETQYF
TRBJ1-5	TRBV28	-	-	TGTGCCAGCAGTTTTATCCGAGTTAATCAGCCCCAGCATTTT	CASSFIRVNQPQHF
TRBJ2-6	TRBV28	-	TRBD1	TGTGCCAGCACCGAACAGGGGATTTACTCTGGGGCCAACGTCCTGACTTTC	CASTEQGIYSGANVLTF
TRBJ1-3	TRBV5-1	-	-	TGCGCCAGCAGCTTTGGTATGGTTGGAAACACCATATATTTT	CASSFGMVGNTIYF
TRBJ1-5	TRBV6-6	-	-	TGTGCCAGCAGTCCCGGACGGCAGAATCAGCCCCAGCATTTT	CASSPGRQNQPQHF
TRBJ2-6	TRBV6-5	once	TRBD2	TGTGCCAGCAAGCGGGGCGCGGGGGCCAACGTCCTGACTTTC	CASKRGAGANVLTF
TRBJ1-5	TRBV6-1	-	-	TGTGCCAGCAGGAGAGAGGGTGGTCAGCCCCAGCATTTT	CASRREGGQPQHF
TRBJ2-7	TRBV9	-	-	TGTGCCAGCAGCGTAGACAGTCGGGGTTTTGGATCACTACGAGAGCAGTACTTC	CASSVDSRGFGSLREQYF
TRBJ2-1	TRBV5-1	-	-	TGCGCCAGCAGCTTGGGGGGGCAACCCAATGAGCAGTTCTTC	CASSLGGQPNEQFF
TRBJ1-3	TRBV9	-	-	TGTGCCAGCAGCGTAGCTAACAGTGGAAACACCATATATTTT	CASSVANSGNTIYF
TRBJ2-4	TRBV6-5	-	TRBD1	TGTGCCAGCAGTACTTACCGGACAGGGGAAAACATTCAGTACTTC	CASSTYRTGENIQYF
TRBJ2-7	TRBV2	-	TRBD2	TGTGCCAGCAGGCAAGCGGGAGGGCCGGTCTACGAGCAGTACTTC	CASRQAGGPVYEQYF
TRBJ1-3	TRBV19	-	TRBD1	TGTGCCAGTAGTGTACAGGGGACCGCTGGAAACACCATATATTTT	CASSVQGTAGNTIYF
TRBJ2-2	TRBV27	-	-	TGTGCCAGCAGCACCGCAGGGTACAAAACCGGGGAGCTGTTTTTT	CASSTAGYKTGELFF